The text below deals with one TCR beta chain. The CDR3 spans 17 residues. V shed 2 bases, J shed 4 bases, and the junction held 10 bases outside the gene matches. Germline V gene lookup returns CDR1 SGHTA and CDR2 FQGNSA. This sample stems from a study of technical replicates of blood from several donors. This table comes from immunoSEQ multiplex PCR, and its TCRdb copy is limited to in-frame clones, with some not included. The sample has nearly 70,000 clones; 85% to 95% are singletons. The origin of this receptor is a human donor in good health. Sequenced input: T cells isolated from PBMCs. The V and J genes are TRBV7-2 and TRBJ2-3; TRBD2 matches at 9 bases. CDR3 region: CASSLFLAGEFADTQYF. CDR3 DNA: TGTGCCAGCAGCTTATTCTTAGCGGGAGAATTTGCAGATACGCAGTATTTT.